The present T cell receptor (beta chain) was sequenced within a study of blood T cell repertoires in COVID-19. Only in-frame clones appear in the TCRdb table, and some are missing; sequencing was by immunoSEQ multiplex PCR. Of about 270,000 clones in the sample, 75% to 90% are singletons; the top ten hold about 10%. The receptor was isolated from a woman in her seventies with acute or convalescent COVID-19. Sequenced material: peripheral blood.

The CDR3 region is CASSYGATGRAFF. In nucleotides, the CDR3 is TGTGCCAGCAGTTACGGGGCTACCGGTAGGGCTTTCTTT. This chain links TRBV6-5 with TRBJ1-1; weak D call: TRBD1 (5 bases). The V end lost 2 bases, the J end lost 11 bases, and 15 bases lay between the germline ends. This CDR3 has 13 residues. CDR1 is MNHEY, CDR2 SVGAGI, per germline.